These T cell receptor beta chains were read from a single sample in a study of graft-versus-host responses after intestinal transplantation. Antigens of these TCRs are unknown. Clones were sequenced by immunoSEQ multiplex PCR, and TCRdb holds only the in-frame ones, with some missing. Found here are just under 90,000 clones, roughly 80% of them singletons; the top ten hold about a sixth. This specimen consisted of unstimulated CD8+ T cells sorted from spleen or lymph node cells, obtained before intestinal transplant. The receptors here all came from a human donor who received an intestinal transplant. The CDR3 runs from the conserved cysteine through the conserved F or W. Each record gives: V gene, J gene, CDR3 length, CDR3 protein.

v_call: TRBV5-5; j_call: TRBJ2-5; cdr3_length: 13; cdr3_aa: CASSLEVWETQYF
v_call: TRBV4-1; j_call: TRBJ2-1; cdr3_length: 15; cdr3_aa: CASSQDHRTSDEQFF
v_call: TRBV12-5; j_call: TRBJ2-3; cdr3_length: 18; cdr3_aa: CASGLVLSGRGYTDTQYF
v_call: TRBV7-3; j_call: TRBJ2-1; cdr3_length: 13; cdr3_aa: CTSSPSDWEEQFF
v_call: TRBV6-5; j_call: TRBJ2-7; cdr3_length: 15; cdr3_aa: CASSYGAGASSEQYF
v_call: TRBV10-2; j_call: TRBJ2-7; cdr3_length: 13; cdr3_aa: CASSEDSSYEQYF
v_call: TRBV27; j_call: TRBJ1-5; cdr3_length: 16; cdr3_aa: CASSLCGQGINQPQHF
v_call: TRBV7-9; j_call: TRBJ2-1; cdr3_length: 15; cdr3_aa: CASSLGTGGWNEQFF
v_call: TRBV29-1; j_call: TRBJ2-2; cdr3_length: 14; cdr3_aa: CSVEPRGSTGELFF
v_call: TRBV10-1; j_call: TRBJ1-1; cdr3_length: 14; cdr3_aa: CASSELTGGTEAFF
v_call: TRBV28; j_call: TRBJ2-5; cdr3_length: 16; cdr3_aa: CASSLGDTLYQETQYF
v_call: TRBV6-1; j_call: TRBJ2-7; cdr3_length: 15; cdr3_aa: CASRRGLAEPNEQYF
v_call: TRBV9; j_call: TRBJ1-1; cdr3_length: 17; cdr3_aa: CASSVEGTGGMNTEAFF
v_call: TRBV5-6; j_call: TRBJ1-5; cdr3_length: 14; cdr3_aa: CASSLEGSDQPQHF
v_call: TRBV5-1; j_call: TRBJ2-5; cdr3_length: 16; cdr3_aa: CASSLVLAGGRETQYF
v_call: TRBV7-9; j_call: TRBJ2-3; cdr3_length: 15; cdr3_aa: CASSSLERGTDTQYF
v_call: TRBV19; j_call: TRBJ1-1; cdr3_length: 15; cdr3_aa: CASSIGRVMNTEAFF
v_call: TRBV6-5; j_call: TRBJ2-2; cdr3_length: 14; cdr3_aa: CASSWEEGTGELFF
v_call: TRBV6-5; j_call: TRBJ1-2; cdr3_length: 13; cdr3_aa: CASSYGGSYGYTF
v_call: TRBV19; j_call: TRBJ2-1; cdr3_length: 16; cdr3_aa: CASSNFFDPPVNEQFF
v_call: TRBV28; j_call: TRBJ1-1; cdr3_length: 15; cdr3_aa: CASSSPGHLNTEAFF
v_call: TRBV7-9; j_call: TRBJ2-1; cdr3_length: 12; cdr3_aa: CASSFGGDEQFF
v_call: TRBV5-1; j_call: TRBJ2-3; cdr3_length: 15; cdr3_aa: CASSARQGGTDTQYF